The present TCR beta chain was sequenced within a study of blood T cells in healthy people across ages. This clonotype has ten or more counts. A second PCR of about 7 to 11 cycles used a sample-barcoded 5' primer and a J-beta primer mix. MiXCR, applied by TCRdb to the 5' RACE reads, yields one record per CDR3 protein. The profile covers 800,000 or so distinct CDR3 sequences, with 46% appearing a single time and 15% to 20% taken by the ten largest. Sequenced input: blood. The sequence came from a man older than 75 in good health.

The CDR3 nucleotides are TGCGCCAGCTCTTTCACGTCCGCGGCTAGTTCCACTGAGCAGTTCTTC. Residues: CASSFTSAASSTEQFF. V is TRBV5-1 and J is TRBJ2-1, with D unclear. Germline lookup yields CDR1 SGHRS and CDR2 YFSETQ. V gave up 7 bases and J gave up 9 bases, with 26 bases separating them. The length of the CDR3 is 16 residues.